The entry that follows covers one T cell receptor beta chain sequence. Its antigen is not identified. V lost 0 bases to trimming and J lost 3 bases; unmatched junction nucleotides: 9. The length of the CDR3 is 18 residues. CDR1 and CDR2 (germline): MGHRA, YSYEKL. In replicate PCRs of sorted subsets, about 220 ng DNA, some 28,000 T cell genomes, was used. TCRdb's table, derived via immunoSEQ multiplex PCR, lists solely in-frame clones and lacks some. The table shows 2 million to 2.5 million clones, with just under 95% occurring only once. This sample stems from a study of shared clonotypes between healthy human individuals. Broader study findings: Blood alone was sampled, and tissue repertoires likely differ.

The clonotype comes from a young man in good health. Some clones in this sample may be carry-over from other donors' samples. Sequenced material: naive CD4+ T cells from PBMCs. The sample's subset: CD45RA+ positively selected. The chain combines TRBV4-1 with TRBJ2-2; TRBD2 aligns across 8 bases. The CDR3 region is CASSQDVPSGSDTGELFF. In DNA form, the CDR3 reads TGCGCCAGCAGCCAAGATGTCCCTAGCGGGTCGGACACCGGGGAGCTGTTTTTT.